Listed below are T cell receptor beta chains from one sample, sequenced in a study of cytomegalovirus exposure and HLA in healthy donors. Profiling relied on immunoSEQ multiplex PCR, and the TCRdb table lists in-frame clones only, not all of them. The sample gives about 90,000 clones, around 79% of which show up once; roughly 4.2% is in the top ten. Material for sequencing was PBMCs. These receptors came from a woman between 35 and 50 years old in good health and CMV-seropositive. CDR3s include the opening cysteine and the closing phenylalanine or tryptophan. Fields, in order: J gene, CDR3 length, V gene, D gene, clone size, CDR3 DNA, CDR3 protein. D genes are given only for firm matches. Clone size is shown for a subset of rows, as once, few, many or a class of expanded clone.

TRBJ2-1,13,TRBV7-3,NA,NA,TGTGCCAGCAGGTCTACCTCCTACAATGAGCAGTTCTTC,CASRSTSYNEQFF
TRBJ2-2,16,TRBV19,TRBD2,NA,TGTGCCAGTAGTACATATAGCGGGAGCCGGACCGGGGAGCTGTTTTTT,CASSTYSGSRTGELFF
TRBJ2-1,15,TRBV19,TRBD2,NA,TGTGCCAGTAGCTCCGGGAGGGCCCCTAACAATGAGCAGTTCTTC,CASSSGRAPNNEQFF
TRBJ2-6,16,TRBV29-1,NA,NA,TGCAGCGTTGAAGATCAAGCGTCCTCTGGGGCCAACGTCCTGACTTTC,CSVEDQASSGANVLTF
TRBJ2-7,15,TRBV29-1,TRBD2,NA,TGCAGCGTAACGGGTGGACTAGCAGGCCGGAGTGAGCAGTACTTC,CSVTGGLAGRSEQYF
TRBJ1-1,15,TRBV9,TRBD1,few,TGTGCCAGCAGCGAAGAGGGGGCGCTGAACACTGAAGCTTTCTTT,CASSEEGALNTEAFF
TRBJ2-2,14,TRBV6-6,NA,medium-sized,TGTGCCAGCAGCTCAGGGTCGTACACCGGGGAGCTGTTTTTT,CASSSGSYTGELFF
TRBJ1-2,14,TRBV19,NA,NA,TGTGCCAGTAGACCGGGACATAGCTCCTATGGCTACACCTTC,CASRPGHSSYGYTF
TRBJ2-1,15,TRBV2,NA,NA,TGTGCCAGCAGTGAGGTCGACACCTTCTACAATGAGCAGTTCTTC,CASSEVDTFYNEQFF
TRBJ2-7,14,TRBV2,NA,NA,TGTGCCAGCCGGTCTGGGGCCCGTCAGGGCGAGCAGTACTTC,CASRSGARQGEQYF
TRBJ2-2,13,TRBV11-3,TRBD1,once,TGTGCCAGCAGCCAGGGGGACACCGGGGAGCTGTTTTTT,CASSQGDTGELFF
TRBJ1-1,14,TRBV15,NA,NA,TGTGCCACCAGCAGGAGGGCAGGGGCCACTGAAGCTTTCTTT,CATSRRAGATEAFF
TRBJ1-1,11,TRBV28,NA,NA,TGTGTGTCCGGTACGTACACTGAAGCTTTCTTT,CVSGTYTEAFF
TRBJ2-7,12,TRBV18,NA,NA,TGTGCCAGCTCACTCCAGGACTACGAGCAGTACTTC,CASSLQDYEQYF
TRBJ2-1,16,TRBV4-3,TRBD2,NA,TGCGCCAGCAGCCAAGAATGGCTAGCGGGAGTGGATGAGCAGTTCTTC,CASSQEWLAGVDEQFF
TRBJ2-2,15,TRBV5-1,NA,NA,TGCGCCAGCAGCTTTTGGACAGACCACACCGGGGAGCTGTTTTTT,CASSFWTDHTGELFF
TRBJ1-1,15,TRBV5-1,TRBD1,NA,TGCGCCAGCAGCTCCTCCGGGACAGAGAACACTGAAGCTTTCTTT,CASSSSGTENTEAFF
TRBJ2-7,15,TRBV19,NA,NA,TGTGCCAGTAGTCTCCCCGGGACATTCGCCTACGAGCAGTACTTC,CASSLPGTFAYEQYF
TRBJ2-1,15,TRBV14,TRBD2,NA,TGTGCCAGCAGCCGGACTAGCTGGAATAGCAATGAGCAGTTCTTC,CASSRTSWNSNEQFF
TRBJ2-5,16,TRBV11-3,TRBD1,NA,TGTGCCAGCAGCTTAGATCCCGCCAGGGGGCGTGAGACCCAGTACTTC,CASSLDPARGRETQYF
TRBJ2-2,14,TRBV2,TRBD1,NA,TGTGCCAGCACACCGGGACAGGGGATCGGGGAGCTGTTTTTT,CASTPGQGIGELFF
TRBJ2-7,14,TRBV7-8,TRBD1,NA,TGTGCCAGCAGCCTAAACAGGGGTGGCTACGAGCAGTACTTC,CASSLNRGGYEQYF
TRBJ1-6,14,TRBV7-2,TRBD1,once,TGTGCCAGCAGCCCACAGGGGCCCAATTCACCCCTCCACTTT,CASSPQGPNSPLHF
TRBJ1-2,17,TRBV27,TRBD1,NA,TGTGCCAGCAGTTTACGCCACAGTTTACAGGGGGGGTATGGCTACACCTTC,CASSLRHSLQGGYGYTF
TRBJ1-4,15,TRBV11-3,TRBD1,NA,TGTGCCAGCAGCTTCCAGGACAGGGCGAATGAAAAACTGTTTTTT,CASSFQDRANEKLFF
TRBJ2-1,15,TRBV4-1,NA,NA,TGCGCCAGCAGCCAAGTGGGCCGGGGATACAATGAGCAGTTCTTC,CASSQVGRGYNEQFF
TRBJ1-1,12,TRBV6-6,TRBD1,NA,TGTGCCGCCAAGGGGGCCTCCGTTGGGGCTTTCTTT,CAAKGASVGAFF
TRBJ1-1,13,TRBV28,TRBD1,NA,TGTGCCAGCACCCAGGGGCAGGGGGCGAGAGCTTTCTTT,CASTQGQGARAFF
TRBJ2-1,15,TRBV19,NA,once,TGTGCCAGTAGTATACAGAGTCTAGGGGATGCCCGTCGGTTCTTC,CASSIQSLGDARRFF
TRBJ2-2,16,TRBV4-3,TRBD2,few,TGCGCCAGCAGCCACGAGGGACTAGCGAACACCGGGGAGCTGTTTTTT,CASSHEGLANTGELFF
TRBJ1-6,17,TRBV30,TRBD1,NA,TGTGCCTGGAGTGTAAGGTGGCTAGGGGACAGCGCTTCACCCCTCCCCTTT,CAWSVRWLGDSASPLPF
TRBJ1-1,14,TRBV10-3,TRBD1,NA,TGTGCCATCAGTGACCTAATGGGGACAGACCCAGCTTTCTTT,CAISDLMGTDPAFF
TRBJ2-5,16,TRBV5-1,TRBD2,NA,TGCGCCAGCAGCTTGGTGGCTAGCGGGGGCCAAGAGACCCAGTACTTC,CASSLVASGGQETQYF
TRBJ2-3,15,TRBV19,NA,NA,TGTGCCAGTAGTCGGGATACTGATAGCACAGATACGCAGTATTTT,CASSRDTDSTDTQYF
TRBJ2-7,14,TRBV6-1,NA,NA,TGTGCCAGCAGTGTTCGACAGGATACCTACGAGCAGTACTTC,CASSVRQDTYEQYF
TRBJ2-1,14,TRBV7-9,TRBD1,few,TGTGCCAGCAGCGGGACAGCCACCTACAATGAGCAGTTCTTC,CASSGTATYNEQFF
TRBJ2-7,13,TRBV11-2,TRBD1,NA,TGTGCCAGCGCCGAGGGGGCGAGAGTGGAGCAGTACTTC,CASAEGARVEQYF
TRBJ2-7,13,TRBV7-9,TRBD1,NA,TGTTCCGGACGGGACAGCCTTTCCTACGAGCAGTACTTC,CSGRDSLSYEQYF
TRBJ2-1,13,TRBV28,TRBD2,NA,TGTGCCAGCAGTCGGACTAGCGGGGGAGGGCGGTTCTTC,CASSRTSGGGRFF
TRBJ2-3,16,TRBV6-5,TRBD1,once,TGTGCCAGCAGTTACCTGGGACAGGCCGGTTCAGATACGCAGTATTTT,CASSYLGQAGSDTQYF
TRBJ1-5,15,TRBV5-8,TRBD1,once,TGTGCCAGCAGCTTGGGGGACAGGGCGAATCAGCCCCAGCATTTT,CASSLGDRANQPQHF